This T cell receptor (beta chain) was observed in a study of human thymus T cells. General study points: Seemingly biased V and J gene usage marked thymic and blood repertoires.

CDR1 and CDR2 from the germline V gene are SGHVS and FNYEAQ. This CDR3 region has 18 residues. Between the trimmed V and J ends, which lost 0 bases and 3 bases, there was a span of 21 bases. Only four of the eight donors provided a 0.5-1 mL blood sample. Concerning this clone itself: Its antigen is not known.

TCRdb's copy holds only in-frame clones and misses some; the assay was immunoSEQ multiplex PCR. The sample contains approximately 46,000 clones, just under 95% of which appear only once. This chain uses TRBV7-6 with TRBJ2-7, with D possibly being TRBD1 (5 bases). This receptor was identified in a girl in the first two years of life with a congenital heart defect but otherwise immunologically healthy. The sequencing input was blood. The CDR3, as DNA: TGTGCCAGCAGCTTAGCGAAGGGGCCCCGTCCTCAGGTCTACGAGCAGTACTTC. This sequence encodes CASSLAKGPRPQVYEQYF.